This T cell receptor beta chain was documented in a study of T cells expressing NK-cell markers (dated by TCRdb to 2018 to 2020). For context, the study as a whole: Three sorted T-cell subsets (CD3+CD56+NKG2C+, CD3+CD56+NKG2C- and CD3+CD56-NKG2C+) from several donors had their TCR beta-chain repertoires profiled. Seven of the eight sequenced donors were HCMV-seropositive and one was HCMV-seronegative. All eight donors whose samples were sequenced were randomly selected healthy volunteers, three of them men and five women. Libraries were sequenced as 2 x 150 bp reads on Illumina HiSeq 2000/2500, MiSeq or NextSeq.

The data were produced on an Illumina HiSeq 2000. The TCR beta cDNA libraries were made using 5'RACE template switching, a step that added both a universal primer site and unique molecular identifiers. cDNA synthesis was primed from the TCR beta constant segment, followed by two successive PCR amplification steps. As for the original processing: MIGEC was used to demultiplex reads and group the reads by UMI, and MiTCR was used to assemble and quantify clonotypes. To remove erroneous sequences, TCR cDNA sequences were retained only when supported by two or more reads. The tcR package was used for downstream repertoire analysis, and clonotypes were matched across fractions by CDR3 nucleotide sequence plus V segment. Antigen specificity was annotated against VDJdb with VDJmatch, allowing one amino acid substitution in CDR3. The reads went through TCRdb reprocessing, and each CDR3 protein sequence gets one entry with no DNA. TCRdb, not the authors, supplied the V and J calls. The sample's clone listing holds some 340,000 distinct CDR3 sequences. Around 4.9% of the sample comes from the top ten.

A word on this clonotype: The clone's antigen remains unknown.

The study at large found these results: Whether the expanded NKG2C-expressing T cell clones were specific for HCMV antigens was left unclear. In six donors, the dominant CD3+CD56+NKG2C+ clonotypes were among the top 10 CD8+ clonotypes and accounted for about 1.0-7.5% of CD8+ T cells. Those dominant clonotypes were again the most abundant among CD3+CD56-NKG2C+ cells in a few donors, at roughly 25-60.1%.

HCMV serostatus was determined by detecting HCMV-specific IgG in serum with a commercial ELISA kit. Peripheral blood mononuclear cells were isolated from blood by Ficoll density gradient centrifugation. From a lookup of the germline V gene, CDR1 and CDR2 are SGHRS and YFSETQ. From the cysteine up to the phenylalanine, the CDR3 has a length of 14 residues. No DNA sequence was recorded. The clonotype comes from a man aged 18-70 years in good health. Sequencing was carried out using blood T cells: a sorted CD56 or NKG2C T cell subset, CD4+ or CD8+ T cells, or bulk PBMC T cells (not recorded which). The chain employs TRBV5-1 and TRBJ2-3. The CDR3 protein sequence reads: CASSLQIATDTQYF. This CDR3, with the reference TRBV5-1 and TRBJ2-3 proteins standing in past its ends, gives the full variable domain KAGVTQTPRYLIKTRGQQVTLSCSPISGHRSVSWYQQTPGQGLQFLFEYFSETQRNKGNFPGRFSGRQFSNSRSEMNVSTLELGDSALYLCASSLQIATDTQYFGPGTRLTVL.